The clone carrying this TCR beta chain was seen at least ten times. As yet, its antigen is unknown. Per-sample PBMC isolation yielded at least 7 million cells. The sample is drawn from a study of blood T cells in healthy people across ages. Study-level results: The unknown donor CMV status may have confounded expanded clonotype changes.

Then a second PCR, running about 6 to 12 cycles, was carried out with a sample-barcoded 5' primer and a J-beta primer mix. A tag from a template-switch adaptor with 12 random nucleotides marked each cDNA molecule. Each of the samples gave a minimum of 3 million paired-end reads that contained CDR3. One entry per CDR3 protein results from TCRdb running MiXCR on the 5' RACE reads. The sample lists 1.5 million to 2 million distinct CDR3 sequences, 28% occurring once. CDR3 length: 16 amino acids. V was trimmed by 3 bases and J by 1 base, leaving 13 bases between them. Per the germline V gene, CDR1 is MNHEY and CDR2 is SMNVEV (reference sequence).

The source is a woman in her twenties or thirties in good health. The sequenced sample was blood. The chain uses TRBV27 and TRBJ2-1, with D possibly matching TRBD2 (6 bases). The CDR3 DNA sequence: TGTGCCAGCAGTTTCAGCCGGGACTTTTCCTACAATGAGCAGTTCTTC. It yields the protein CASSFSRDFSYNEQFF.